This T cell receptor beta chain was profiled in a study of blood T cell repertoires in COVID-19. At the level of the study: Samples representing acute and convalescent COVID-19 were sourced from the United States, Italy and Spain. The cDNA or gDNA used as material had been derived from T cells, B-cell-depleted T cells, or PBMCs.

This clone was observed a single time. Authors' data handling: The assay estimated nucleated cells by amplifying reference gene primers. The method was immunoSEQ multiplex PCR; TCRdb's version includes in-frame clones alone and lacks a portion of them. V and J calls and clone size follow that table, whereas D and trimming were derived from the DNA. Of over 130,000 clones in the sample, around 87% were seen once. V lost 4 bases, J lost 0 bases, and 9 bases lay in between. Looked up from germline, CDR1 is KGHDR and CDR2 is SFDVKD. The CDR3 has 14 amino acids. Sequenced input: peripheral blood. This receptor was taken from a woman between 55 and 75 years old with active or convalescent COVID-19. The chain links TRBV24-1 to TRBJ2-7, with D tentatively TRBD2 (5 bases). The CDR3 spells CATSEGSGSYEQYF. The CDR3, as DNA: TGTGCCACCAGTGAAGGGAGCGGCTCCTACGAGCAGTACTTC.